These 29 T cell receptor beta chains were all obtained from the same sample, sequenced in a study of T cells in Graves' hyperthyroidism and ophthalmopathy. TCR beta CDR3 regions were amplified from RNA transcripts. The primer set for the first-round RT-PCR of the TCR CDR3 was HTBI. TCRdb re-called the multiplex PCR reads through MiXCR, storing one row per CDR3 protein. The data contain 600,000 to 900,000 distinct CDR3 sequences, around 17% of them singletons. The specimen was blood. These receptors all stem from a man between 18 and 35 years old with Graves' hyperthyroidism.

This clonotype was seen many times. The chain's CDR3 is CASRPDGAQETQYF. DNA of the CDR3: TGTGCCAGCAGACCCGACGGGGCGCAAGAGACCCAGTACTTC. The chain carries TRBV28 and TRBJ2-5; possibly TRBD1 or TRBD2 for D (5 bases each). This CDR3 is 14 amino acids long. Trimming took off 6 bases at V and 2 bases at J, with 13 bases between the two ends. CDR1 MDHEN and CDR2 SYDVKM come from the germline V gene.

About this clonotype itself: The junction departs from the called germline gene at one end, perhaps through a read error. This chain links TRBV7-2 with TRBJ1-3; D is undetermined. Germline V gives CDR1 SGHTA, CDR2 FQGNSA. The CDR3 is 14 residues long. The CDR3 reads CASSFRTSGNSIYF. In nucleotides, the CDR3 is TGTGCCAGCAGCTTCCGAACCTCTGGAAACAGCATATATTTT.

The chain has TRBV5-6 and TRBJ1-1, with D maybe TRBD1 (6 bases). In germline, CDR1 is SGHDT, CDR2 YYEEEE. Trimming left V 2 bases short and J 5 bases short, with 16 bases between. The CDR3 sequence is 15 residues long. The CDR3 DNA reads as TGTGCCAGCAGCTTCCCCCCGGGGACACTAACTGAAGCTTTCTTT. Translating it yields CASSFPPGTLTEAFF.

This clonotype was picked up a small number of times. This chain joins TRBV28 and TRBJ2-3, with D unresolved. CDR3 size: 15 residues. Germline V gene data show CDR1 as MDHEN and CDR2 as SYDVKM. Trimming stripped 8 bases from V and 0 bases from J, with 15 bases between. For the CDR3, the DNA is TGTGCCAGCGGCCCCCAGCGAGCTAGCACAGATACGCAGTATTTT. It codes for CASGPQRASTDTQYF.

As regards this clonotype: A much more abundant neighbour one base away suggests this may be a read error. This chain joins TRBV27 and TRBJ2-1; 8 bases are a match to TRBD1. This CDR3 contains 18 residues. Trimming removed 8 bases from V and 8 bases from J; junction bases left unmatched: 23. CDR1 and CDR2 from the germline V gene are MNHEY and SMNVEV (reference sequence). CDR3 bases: TGTGCCAGCTTTCGCCCCCCCAGAGGTACAGGGGGAGGCCATGAGCAGTTCTTC. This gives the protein CASFRPPRGTGGGHEQFF.

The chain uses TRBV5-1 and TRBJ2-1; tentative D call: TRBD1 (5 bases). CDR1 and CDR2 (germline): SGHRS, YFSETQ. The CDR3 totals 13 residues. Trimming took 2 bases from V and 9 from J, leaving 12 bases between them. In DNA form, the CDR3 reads TGCGCCAGCAGCTTCCACCGAGACAGTGAGCAGTTCTTC. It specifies CASSFHRDSEQFF.

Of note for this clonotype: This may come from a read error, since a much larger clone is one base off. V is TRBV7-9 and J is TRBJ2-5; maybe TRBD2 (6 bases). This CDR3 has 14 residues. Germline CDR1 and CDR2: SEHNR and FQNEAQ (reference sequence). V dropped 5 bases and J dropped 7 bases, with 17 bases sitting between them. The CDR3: CASSPYSGEGTQYF. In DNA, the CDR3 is TGTGCCAGCAGCCCCTATTCGGGAGAAGGGACCCAGTACTTC.

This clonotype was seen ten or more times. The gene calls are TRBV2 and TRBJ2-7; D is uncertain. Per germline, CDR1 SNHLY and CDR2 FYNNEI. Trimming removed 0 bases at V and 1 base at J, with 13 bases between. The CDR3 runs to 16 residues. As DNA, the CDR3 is TGTGCCAGCAGTGAAGCGATCGCTTCGCGGTCCTACGAGCAGTACTTC. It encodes CASSEAIASRSYEQYF.

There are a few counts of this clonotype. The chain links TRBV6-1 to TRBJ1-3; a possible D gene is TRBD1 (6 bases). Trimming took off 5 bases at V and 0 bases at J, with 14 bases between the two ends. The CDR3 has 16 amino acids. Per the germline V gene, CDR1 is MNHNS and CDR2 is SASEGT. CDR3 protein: CASSTRDKGSGNTIYF. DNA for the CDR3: TGTGCCAGCAGTACCCGGGACAAAGGCTCTGGAAACACCATATATTTT.

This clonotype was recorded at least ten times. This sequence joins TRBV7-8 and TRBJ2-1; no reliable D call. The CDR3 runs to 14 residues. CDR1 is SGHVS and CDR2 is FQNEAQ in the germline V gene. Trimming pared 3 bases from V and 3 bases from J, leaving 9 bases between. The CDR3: CASSFLASYNEQFF. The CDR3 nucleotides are TGTGCCAGCAGCTTTTTGGCTAGCTACAATGAGCAGTTCTTC.

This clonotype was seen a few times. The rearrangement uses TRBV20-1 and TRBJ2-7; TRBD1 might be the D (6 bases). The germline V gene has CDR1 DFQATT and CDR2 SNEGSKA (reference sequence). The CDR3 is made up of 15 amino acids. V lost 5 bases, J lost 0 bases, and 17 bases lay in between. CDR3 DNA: TGCAGTGCTCTCGACCTTATAGGGGGCTCCTACGAGCAGTACTTC. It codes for CSALDLIGGSYEQYF.

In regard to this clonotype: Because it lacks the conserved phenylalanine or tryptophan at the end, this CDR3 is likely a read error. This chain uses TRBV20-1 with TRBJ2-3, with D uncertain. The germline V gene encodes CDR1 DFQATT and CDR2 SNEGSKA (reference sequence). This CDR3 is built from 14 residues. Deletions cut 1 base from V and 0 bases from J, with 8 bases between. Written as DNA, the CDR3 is TGCAGTGCTAGAGGCCTTACTAGCACAGATACGCAGTATGTT. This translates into CSARGLTSTDTQYV.

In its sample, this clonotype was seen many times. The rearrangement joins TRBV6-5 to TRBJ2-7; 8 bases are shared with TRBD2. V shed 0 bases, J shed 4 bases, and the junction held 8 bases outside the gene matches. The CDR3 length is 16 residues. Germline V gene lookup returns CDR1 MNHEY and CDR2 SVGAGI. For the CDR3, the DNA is TGTGCCAGCAGTTACTCGATAGCGGGGCGAGGGTACGAGCAGTACTTC. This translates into CASSYSIAGRGYEQYF.

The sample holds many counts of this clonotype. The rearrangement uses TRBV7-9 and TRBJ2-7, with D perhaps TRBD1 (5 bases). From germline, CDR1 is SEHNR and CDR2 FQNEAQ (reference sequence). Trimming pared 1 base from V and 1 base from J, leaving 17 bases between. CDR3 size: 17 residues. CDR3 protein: CASSLGVWADKSYEQYF. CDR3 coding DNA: TGTGCCAGCAGCTTAGGGGTTTGGGCGGACAAGTCCTACGAGCAGTACTTC.

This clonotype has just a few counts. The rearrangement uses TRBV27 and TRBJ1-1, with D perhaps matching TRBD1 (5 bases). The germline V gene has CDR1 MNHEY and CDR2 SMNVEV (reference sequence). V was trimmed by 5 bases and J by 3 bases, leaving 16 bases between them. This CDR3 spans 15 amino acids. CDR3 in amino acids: CASSPLGEGDTEAFF. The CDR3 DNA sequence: TGTGCCAGCAGTCCCCTGGGGGAGGGTGACACTGAAGCTTTCTTT.

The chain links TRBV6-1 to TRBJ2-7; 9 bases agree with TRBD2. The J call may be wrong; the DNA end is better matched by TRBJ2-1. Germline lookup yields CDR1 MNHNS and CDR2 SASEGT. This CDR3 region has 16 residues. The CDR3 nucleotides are TGTGCCAGCAGCTCGACCCCGGGACTAGCATATTACGAGCAGTTCTTC. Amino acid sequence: CASSSTPGLAYYEQFF.

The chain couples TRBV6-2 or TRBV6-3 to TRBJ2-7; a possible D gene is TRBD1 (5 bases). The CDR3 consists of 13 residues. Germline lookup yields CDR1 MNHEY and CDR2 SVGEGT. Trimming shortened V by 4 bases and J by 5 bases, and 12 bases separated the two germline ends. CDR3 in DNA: TGTGCCAGCAGTTCCCCAGGGCGGCACGAGCAGTACTTC. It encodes CASSSPGRHEQYF.

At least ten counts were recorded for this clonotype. The CDR3 coding sequence is TGCAGTGCCAGGGGTCCTCCCTACAATGAGCAGTTCTTC. Translated: CSARGPPYNEQFF. The J gene is TRBJ2-1, the V gene TRBV20-1; tentatively, D is TRBD1 (6 bases). The CDR3 has 13 residues. Between the trimmed V and J ends, which lost 6 bases and 2 bases, there was a span of 11 bases. Per the germline V gene, CDR1 is DFQATT and CDR2 is SNEGSKA (reference sequence).

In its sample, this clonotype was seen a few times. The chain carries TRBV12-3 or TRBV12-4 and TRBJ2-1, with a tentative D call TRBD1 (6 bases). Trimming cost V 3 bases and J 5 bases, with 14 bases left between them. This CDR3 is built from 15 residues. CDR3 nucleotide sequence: TGTGCCAGCAGTTTGTGGGCCAGGGGACACAATGAGCAGTTCTTC. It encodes CASSLWARGHNEQFF.

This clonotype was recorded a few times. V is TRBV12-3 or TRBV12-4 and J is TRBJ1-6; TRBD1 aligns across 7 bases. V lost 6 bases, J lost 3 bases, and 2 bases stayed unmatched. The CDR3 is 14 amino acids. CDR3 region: CASRRDSYNSPLHF. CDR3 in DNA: TGTGCCAGCAGGCGGGACAGCTATAATTCACCCCTCCACTTT.

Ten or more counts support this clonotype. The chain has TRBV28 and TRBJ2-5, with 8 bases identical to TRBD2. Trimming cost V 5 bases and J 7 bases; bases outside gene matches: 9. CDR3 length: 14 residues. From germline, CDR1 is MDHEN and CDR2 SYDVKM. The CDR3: CASSPAGGWVTQYF. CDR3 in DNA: TGTGCCAGCAGTCCCGCGGGGGGTTGGGTGACCCAGTACTTC.

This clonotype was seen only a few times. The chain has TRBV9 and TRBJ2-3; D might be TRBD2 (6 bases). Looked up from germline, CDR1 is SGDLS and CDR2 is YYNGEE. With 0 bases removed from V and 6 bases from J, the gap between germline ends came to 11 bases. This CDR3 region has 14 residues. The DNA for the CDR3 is TGTGCCAGCAGCGTAGGCGGGACCCAGGATACGCAGTATTTT. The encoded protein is CASSVGGTQDTQYF.

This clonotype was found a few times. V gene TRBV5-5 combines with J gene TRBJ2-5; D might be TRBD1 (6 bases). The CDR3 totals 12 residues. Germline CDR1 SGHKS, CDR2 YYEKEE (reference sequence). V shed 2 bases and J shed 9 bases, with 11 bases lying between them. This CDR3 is CASSFGTPPQYF. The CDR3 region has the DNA TGTGCCAGCAGCTTTGGGACACCTCCCCAGTACTTC.

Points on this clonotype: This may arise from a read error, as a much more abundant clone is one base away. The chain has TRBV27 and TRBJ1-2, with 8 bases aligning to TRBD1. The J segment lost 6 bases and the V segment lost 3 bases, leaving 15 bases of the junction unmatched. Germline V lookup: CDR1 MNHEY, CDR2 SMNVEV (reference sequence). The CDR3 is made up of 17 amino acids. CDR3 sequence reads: CASSFSGTGEGRNGYTF. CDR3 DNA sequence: TGTGCCAGCAGTTTCTCTGGGACAGGAGAGGGGAGGAATGGCTACACCTTC.

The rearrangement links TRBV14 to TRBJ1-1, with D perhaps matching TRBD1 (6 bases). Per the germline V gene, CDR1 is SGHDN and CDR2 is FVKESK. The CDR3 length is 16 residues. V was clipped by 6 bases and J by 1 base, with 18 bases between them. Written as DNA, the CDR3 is TGTGCCAGCAGGGCAGGGGAATATCCCCGGAACACTGAAGCTTTCTTT. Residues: CASRAGEYPRNTEAFF. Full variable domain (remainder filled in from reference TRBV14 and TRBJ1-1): EAGVTQFPSHSVIEKGQTVTLRCDPISGHDNLYWYRRVMGKEIKFLLHFVKESKQDESGMPNNRFLAERTGGTYSTLKVQPAELEDSGVYFCASRAGEYPRNTEAFFGQGTRLTVV.

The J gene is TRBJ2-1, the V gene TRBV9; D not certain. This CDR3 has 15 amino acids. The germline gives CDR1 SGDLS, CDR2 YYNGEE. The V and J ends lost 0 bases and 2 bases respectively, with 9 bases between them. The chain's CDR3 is CASSVAGSPYNEQFF. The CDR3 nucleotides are TGTGCCAGCAGCGTAGCCGGGTCCCCCTACAATGAGCAGTTCTTC.

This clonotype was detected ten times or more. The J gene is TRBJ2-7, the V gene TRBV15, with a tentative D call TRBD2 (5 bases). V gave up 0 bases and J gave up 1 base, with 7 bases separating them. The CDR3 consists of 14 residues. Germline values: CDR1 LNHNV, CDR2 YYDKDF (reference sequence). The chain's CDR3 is CATSREGGSYEQYF. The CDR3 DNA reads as TGTGCCACCAGCAGAGAAGGAGGATCCTACGAGCAGTACTTC.

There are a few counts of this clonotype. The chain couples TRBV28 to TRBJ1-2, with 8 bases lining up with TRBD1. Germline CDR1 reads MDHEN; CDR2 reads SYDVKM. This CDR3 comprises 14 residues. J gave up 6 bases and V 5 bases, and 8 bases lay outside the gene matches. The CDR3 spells CASSTRTGWDGYTF. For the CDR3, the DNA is TGTGCCAGCAGTACCCGGACAGGGTGGGATGGCTACACCTTC.

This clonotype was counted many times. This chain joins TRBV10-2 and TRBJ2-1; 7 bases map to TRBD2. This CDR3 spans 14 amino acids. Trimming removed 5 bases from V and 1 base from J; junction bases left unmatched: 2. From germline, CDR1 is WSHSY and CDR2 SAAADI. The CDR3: CASSNGRSYNEQFF. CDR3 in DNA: TGCGCCAGCAGTAACGGGAGGTCCTACAATGAGCAGTTCTTC.